This TCR beta chain was captured by sequencing in a study of blood T cells in healthy people across ages. Study-wide background: Template switching recovered approximately one barcoded beta molecule for every two T cells.

Regarding the study as a whole: PBMC samples, being unsorted, prevented any conclusive comparison of naive and antigen-experienced cells.

Regarding this clonotype: Antigen unknown.

Then a second PCR, running roughly 7 to 11 cycles, was carried out with a sample-barcoded 5' primer and a J-beta primer mix. Researchers report that a template-switch adaptor with 12 random nucleotides tagged each cDNA molecule. Using its own MiXCR run on the 5' RACE reads, TCRdb lists one record per CDR3 protein. The sample consists of roughly 1,500,000 distinct CDR3 sequences, about 35% of them appearing once. The CDR3 runs 14 residues. The ends were cut back, 3 bases at V and 1 base at J, with 9 bases in the middle. Germline CDR1 reads ENHRY; CDR2 reads SYGVKD. The chain joins TRBV10-3 to TRBJ1-1; D is uncertain. Sequenced sample: blood. The TCR originated in a woman aged 25 to 45 in good health. CDR3 in amino acids: CAISDRRENTEAFF. In nucleotides, the CDR3 is TGTGCCATCAGTGATCGGAGAGAGAACACTGAAGCTTTCTTT.